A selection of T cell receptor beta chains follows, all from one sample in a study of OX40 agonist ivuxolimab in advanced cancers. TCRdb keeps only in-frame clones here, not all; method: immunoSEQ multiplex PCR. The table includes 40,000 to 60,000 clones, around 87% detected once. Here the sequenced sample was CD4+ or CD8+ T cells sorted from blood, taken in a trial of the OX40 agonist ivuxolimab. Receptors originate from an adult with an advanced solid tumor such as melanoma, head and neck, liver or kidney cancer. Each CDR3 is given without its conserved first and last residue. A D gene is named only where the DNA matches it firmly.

ASSRTSGRSNGELF | TRBD2 | TRBV9
ASSDGVQVVVTQY | - | TRBV6-1
ASSLSSPADTQY | - | TRBV7-2
ATSLGASGYNEQF | - | TRBV15
ASSPLIDVTGELF | - | TRBV18
ASRGTRLQQETQY | - | TRBV6-1
SAIEGGPQY | TRBD2 | TRBV20-1
ASSWTGLGSYNEQF | - | TRBV5-1
ASSLSWEGWYEQY | - | TRBV5-1
ASSLGAGGAYGYT | TRBD1 | TRBV5-5
ASSLPGTAYEQY | TRBD1 | TRBV11-3
ASGEVENSPLH | - | TRBV5-6
ASSTTGVTHEQY | TRBD1 | TRBV28
ASSSTLGQETQY | - | TRBV5-4
AIRPDSAGETQY | TRBD2 | TRBV10-3
ASSPAGDVYGYT | - | TRBV5-6
SVTRLGTGELF | - | TRBV29-1
ASSPDRASTEAF | TRBD1 | TRBV11-3
ASSSGASNQPQH | - | TRBV6-5
ASSLGLLRFGYT | - | TRBV19
ASSSTGTTIN | TRBD2 | TRBV7-9
ASSEAAGSVREQY | - | TRBV6-1
ASRSQGYQPQH | - | TRBV19
ASSPISLAGSTYEQY | TRBD2 | TRBV18
ASSSGTGVDYT | TRBD1 | TRBV5-1
ASQRRQGYEQY | TRBD1 | TRBV6-5
ASTYVEGGSLH | - | TRBV19
ASSPMDRGQEQPQH | TRBD1 | TRBV18
AWSVGGLYSNQPQH | - | TRBV30
ASSIDVDYGYT | - | TRBV19
ASSVGDRQGNTEAF | TRBD1 | TRBV25-1
ATSMGGSVYEQY | TRBD2 | TRBV15
ASSTGLFDEQY | - | TRBV6-1
ASSPGQGLSNQPQH | TRBD1 | TRBV9
ASRSPSGLGGYT | - | TRBV7-2
ASSRGQGSGNTIY | - | TRBV6-6
ASSETGDWGYT | - | TRBV2
ASSGGRTYNSPLH | - | TRBV19
ASSLTQNTEAF | - | TRBV27
ASSSNDRGGNEQF | TRBD1 | TRBV11-1
ASSPWLAGGFNNEQF | TRBD2 | TRBV5-1
ASSRHPWSTYEQY | - | TRBV21-1
ASSRTGDGNTIY | TRBD1 | TRBV6-5
ASAGSWDTGELF | - | TRBV6-6
ASSFKIRDSTYEQY | - | TRBV27
ATRSIGGPDTQY | - | TRBV15
ASSERTIYEQY | - | TRBV6-1
ASSLLAAENYGYT | - | TRBV7-9
ASSSGGWRINSPLH | TRBD1 | TRBV6-5
AITLDRDHGYT | TRBD1 | TRBV10-3
ASSLQGGGELF | - | TRBV5-1